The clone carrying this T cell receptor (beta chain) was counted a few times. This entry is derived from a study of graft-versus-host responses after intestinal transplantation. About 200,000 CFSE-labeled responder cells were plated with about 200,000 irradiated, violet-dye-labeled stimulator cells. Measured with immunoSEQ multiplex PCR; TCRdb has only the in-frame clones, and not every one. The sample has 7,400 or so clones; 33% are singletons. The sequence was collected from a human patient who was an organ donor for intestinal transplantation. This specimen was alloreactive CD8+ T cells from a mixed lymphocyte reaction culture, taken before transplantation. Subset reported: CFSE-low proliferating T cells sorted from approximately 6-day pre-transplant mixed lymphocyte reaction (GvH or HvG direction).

This chain's CDR3 is CATSRGPGANYGYTF. In DNA form, the CDR3 reads TGTGCCACCAGCAGAGGTCCCGGGGCTAACTATGGCTACACCTTC. The chain recombines TRBV15 with TRBJ1-2; unclear D gene. CDR1 and CDR2 (germline): LNHNV, YYDKDF (reference sequence). There are 15 residues in the CDR3. V lost 1 base and J lost 0, with 9 bases in between.